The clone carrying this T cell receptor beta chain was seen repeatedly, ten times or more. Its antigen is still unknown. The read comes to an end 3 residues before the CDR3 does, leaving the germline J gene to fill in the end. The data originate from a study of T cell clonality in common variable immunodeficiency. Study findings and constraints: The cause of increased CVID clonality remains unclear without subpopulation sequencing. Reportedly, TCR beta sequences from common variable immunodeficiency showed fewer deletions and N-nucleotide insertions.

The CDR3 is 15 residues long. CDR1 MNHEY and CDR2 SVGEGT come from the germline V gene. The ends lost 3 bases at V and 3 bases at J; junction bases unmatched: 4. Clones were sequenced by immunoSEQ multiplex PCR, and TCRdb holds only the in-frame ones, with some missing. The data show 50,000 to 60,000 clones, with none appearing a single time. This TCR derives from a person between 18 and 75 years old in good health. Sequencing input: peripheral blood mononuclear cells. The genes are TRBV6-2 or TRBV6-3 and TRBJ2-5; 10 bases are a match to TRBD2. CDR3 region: CASSYPAGGEETQYF. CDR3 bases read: TGTGCCAGCAGTTATCCAGCGGGGGGGGAAGAGACC.